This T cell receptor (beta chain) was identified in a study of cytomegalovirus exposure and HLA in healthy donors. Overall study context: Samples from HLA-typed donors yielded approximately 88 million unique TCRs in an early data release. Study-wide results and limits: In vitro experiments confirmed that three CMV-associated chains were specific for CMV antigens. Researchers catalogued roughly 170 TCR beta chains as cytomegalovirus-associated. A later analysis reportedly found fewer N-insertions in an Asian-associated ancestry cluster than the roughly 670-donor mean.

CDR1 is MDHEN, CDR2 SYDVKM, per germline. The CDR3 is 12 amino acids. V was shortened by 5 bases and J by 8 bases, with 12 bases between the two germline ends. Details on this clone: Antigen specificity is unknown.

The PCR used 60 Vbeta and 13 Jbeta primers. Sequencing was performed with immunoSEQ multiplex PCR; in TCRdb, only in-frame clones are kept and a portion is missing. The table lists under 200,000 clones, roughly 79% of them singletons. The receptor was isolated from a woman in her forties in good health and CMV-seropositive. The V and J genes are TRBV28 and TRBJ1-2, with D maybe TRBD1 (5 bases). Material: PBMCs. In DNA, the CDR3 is TGTGCCAGCAGTCCCGGGACTGTAGGCTACACCTTC. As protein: CASSPGTVGYTF.